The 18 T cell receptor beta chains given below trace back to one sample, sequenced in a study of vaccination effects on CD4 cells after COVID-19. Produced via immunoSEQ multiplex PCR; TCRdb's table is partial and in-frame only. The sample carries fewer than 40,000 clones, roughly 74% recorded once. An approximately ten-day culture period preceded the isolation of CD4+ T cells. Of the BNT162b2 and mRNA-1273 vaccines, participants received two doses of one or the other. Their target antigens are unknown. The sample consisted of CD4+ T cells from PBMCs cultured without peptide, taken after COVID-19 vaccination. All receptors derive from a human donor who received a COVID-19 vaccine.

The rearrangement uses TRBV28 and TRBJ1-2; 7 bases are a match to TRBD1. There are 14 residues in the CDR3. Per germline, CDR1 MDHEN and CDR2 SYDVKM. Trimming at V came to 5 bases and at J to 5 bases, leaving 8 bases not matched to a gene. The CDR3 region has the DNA TGTGCCAGCAGTCCCGTGGAGGGGGCTTATGGCTACACCTTC. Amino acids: CASSPVEGAYGYTF.

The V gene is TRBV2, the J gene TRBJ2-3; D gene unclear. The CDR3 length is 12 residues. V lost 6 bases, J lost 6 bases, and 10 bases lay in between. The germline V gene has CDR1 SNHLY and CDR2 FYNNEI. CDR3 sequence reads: CASSAQEDTQYF. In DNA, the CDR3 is TGTGCCAGCAGCGCCCAGGAGGATACGCAGTATTTT.

The CDR3: CSVTGRLNTEAFF. CDR3 nucleotides: TGCAGCGTCACCGGGAGACTTAACACTGAAGCTTTCTTT. The chain has TRBV29-1 and TRBJ1-1; D gene unclear. Germline loops: CDR1 SQVTM, CDR2 ANQGSEA. The CDR3 spans 13 residues. V lost 6 bases to trimming and J lost 2 bases, with 13 bases between them.

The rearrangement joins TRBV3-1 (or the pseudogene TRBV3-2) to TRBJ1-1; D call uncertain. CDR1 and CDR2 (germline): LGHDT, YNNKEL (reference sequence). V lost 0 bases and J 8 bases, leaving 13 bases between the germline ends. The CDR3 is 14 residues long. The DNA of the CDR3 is TGTGCCAGCAGCCAAGATCGGCTTCGCGTCGAAGCTTTCTTT. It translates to CASSQDRLRVEAFF.

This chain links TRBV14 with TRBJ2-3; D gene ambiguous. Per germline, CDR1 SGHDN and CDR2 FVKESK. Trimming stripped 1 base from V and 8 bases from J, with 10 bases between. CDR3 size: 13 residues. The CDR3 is CASSQALISTQYF. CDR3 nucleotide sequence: TGTGCCAGCAGCCAAGCCTTGATTTCTACGCAGTATTTT.

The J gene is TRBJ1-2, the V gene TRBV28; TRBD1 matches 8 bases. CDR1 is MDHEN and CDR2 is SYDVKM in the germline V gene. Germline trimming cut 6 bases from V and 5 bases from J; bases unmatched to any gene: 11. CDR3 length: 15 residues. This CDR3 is CASRPYGQGPYGYTF. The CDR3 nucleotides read TGTGCCAGCAGACCTTATGGACAGGGCCCATATGGCTACACCTTC.

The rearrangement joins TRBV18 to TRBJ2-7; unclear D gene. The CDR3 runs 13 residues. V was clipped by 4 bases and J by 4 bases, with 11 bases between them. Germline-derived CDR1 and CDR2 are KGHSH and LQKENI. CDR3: CASSREVTYEQYF. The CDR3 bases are TGTGCCAGCTCACGCGAAGTTACGTACGAGCAGTACTTC.

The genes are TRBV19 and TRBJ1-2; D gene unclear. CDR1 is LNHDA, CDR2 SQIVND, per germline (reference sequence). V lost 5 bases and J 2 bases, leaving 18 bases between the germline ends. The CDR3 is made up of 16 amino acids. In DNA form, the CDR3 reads TGTGCCAGTAGTGTCGCCTCTAGGGTGAGGAACTATGGCTACACCTTC. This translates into CASSVASRVRNYGYTF.

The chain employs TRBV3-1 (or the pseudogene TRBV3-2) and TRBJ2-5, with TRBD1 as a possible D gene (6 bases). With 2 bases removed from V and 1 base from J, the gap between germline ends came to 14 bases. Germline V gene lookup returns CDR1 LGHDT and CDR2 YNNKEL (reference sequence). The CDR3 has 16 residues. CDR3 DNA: TGTGCCAGCAGCCAAAGGGGTACAGGGCGCCAAGAGACCCAGTACTTC. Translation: CASSQRGTGRQETQYF.

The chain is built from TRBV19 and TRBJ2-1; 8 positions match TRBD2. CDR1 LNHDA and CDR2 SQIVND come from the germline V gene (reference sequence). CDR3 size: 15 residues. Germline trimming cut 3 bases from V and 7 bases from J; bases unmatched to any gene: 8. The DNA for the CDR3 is TGTGCCAGTAGTATGGGGCGGGAGGTGAGGAATGAGCAGTTCTTC. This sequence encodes CASSMGREVRNEQFF.

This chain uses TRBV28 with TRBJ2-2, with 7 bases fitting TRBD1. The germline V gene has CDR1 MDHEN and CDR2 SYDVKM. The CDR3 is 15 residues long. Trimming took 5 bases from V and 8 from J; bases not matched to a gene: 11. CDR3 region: CASSRKPQGLGELFF. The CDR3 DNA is TGTGCCAGCAGTCGTAAGCCACAGGGGCTAGGGGAGCTGTTTTTT.

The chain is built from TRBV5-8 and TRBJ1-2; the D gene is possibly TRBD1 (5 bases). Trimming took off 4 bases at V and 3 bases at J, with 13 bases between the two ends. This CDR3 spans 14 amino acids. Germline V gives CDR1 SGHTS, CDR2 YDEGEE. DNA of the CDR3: TGTGCCAGCAGCCGCCATCCGGGGGACTATGGCTACACCTTC. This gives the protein CASSRHPGDYGYTF. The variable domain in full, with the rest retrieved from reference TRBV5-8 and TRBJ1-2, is EAGVTQSPTHLIKTRGQQATLRCSPISGHTSVYWYQQALGLGLQFLLWYDEGEERNRGNFPPRFSGRQFPNYSSELNVNALELEDSALYLCASSRHPGDYGYTFGSGTRLTVV.

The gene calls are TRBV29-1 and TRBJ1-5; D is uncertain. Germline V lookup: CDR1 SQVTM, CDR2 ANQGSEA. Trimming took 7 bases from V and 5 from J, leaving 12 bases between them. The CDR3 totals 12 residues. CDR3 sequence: CSASQRDQPQHF. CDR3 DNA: TGCAGCGCCTCGCAGAGGGATCAGCCCCAGCATTTT.

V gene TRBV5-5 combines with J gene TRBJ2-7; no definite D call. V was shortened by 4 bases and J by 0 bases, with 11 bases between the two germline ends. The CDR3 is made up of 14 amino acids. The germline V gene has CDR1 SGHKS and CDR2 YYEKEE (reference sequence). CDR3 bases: TGTGCCAGCAGCCTGTGGACCGACTCCTACGAGCAGTACTTC. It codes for CASSLWTDSYEQYF.

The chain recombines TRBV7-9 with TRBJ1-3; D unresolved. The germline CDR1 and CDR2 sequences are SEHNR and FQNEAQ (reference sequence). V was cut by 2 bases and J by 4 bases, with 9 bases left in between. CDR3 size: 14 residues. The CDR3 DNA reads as TGTGCCAGCAGCTTAAGGCCAGAAGGAAACACCATATATTTT. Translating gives CASSLRPEGNTIYF. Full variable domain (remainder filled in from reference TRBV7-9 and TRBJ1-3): DTGVSQNPRHKITKRGQNVTFRCDPISEHNRLYWYRQTLGQGPEFLTYFQNEAQLEKSRLLSDRFSAERPKGSFSTLEIQRTEQGDSAMYLCASSLRPEGNTIYFGEGSWLTVV.

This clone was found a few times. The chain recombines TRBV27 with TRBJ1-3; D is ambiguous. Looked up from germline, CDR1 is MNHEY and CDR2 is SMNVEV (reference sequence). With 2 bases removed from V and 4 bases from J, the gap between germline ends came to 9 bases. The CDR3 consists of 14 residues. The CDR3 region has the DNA TGTGCCAGCAGTTTAGAAGGATCCGGAAACACCATATATTTT. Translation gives CASSLEGSGNTIYF.

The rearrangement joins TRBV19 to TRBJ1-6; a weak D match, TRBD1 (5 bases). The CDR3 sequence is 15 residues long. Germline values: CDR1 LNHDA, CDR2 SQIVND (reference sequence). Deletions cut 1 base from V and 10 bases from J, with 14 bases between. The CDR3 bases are TGTGCCAGTAGTATAGTGGGTAAAGGGGAATCACCCCTCCACTTT. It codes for CASSIVGKGESPLHF.

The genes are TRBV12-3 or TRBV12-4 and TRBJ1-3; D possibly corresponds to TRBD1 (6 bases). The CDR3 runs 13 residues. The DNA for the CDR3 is TGTGCTCAAAGACAGGTCTCTGGAAACACCATATATTTT. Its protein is CAQRQVSGNTIYF.